Each of the 23 T cell receptor beta chains below was sequenced from the same sample in a study of blood T cells in healthy people across ages. Combining a sample-barcoded 5' primer with a J-beta primer mix, a second PCR ran for about 6 to 12 cycles. TCRdb analysed the 5' RACE reads with MiXCR anew, one entry per CDR3 protein. The repertoire holds 890,000 or so distinct CDR3 sequences, with 62% as singletons. Specimen: blood. These receptor sequences come from a man aged 30-40 years in good health.

This clonotype was counted a few times. The chain carries TRBV6-5 and TRBJ1-5; D gene ambiguous. The ends were cut back, 2 bases at V and 6 bases at J, with 11 bases in the middle. This CDR3 has 14 amino acids. The germline gives CDR1 MNHEY, CDR2 SVGAGI. The CDR3, as DNA: TGTGCCAGCAGTTACACGGCAGCAGCTCAGCCCCAGCATTTT. It codes for CASSYTAAAQPQHF.

This clonotype has a handful of counts. The chain recombines TRBV7-3 with TRBJ1-2; tentatively, D is TRBD1 (5 bases). The CDR3 is 15 amino acids. With 5 bases removed from V and 8 bases from J, the gap between germline ends came to 21 bases. The germline gives CDR1 SGHTA, CDR2 FQGTGA. CDR3 DNA sequence: TGTGCCAGCAGCCCACCGGGACTCGAACCTGGGGGCTACACCTTC. Protein: CASSPPGLEPGGYTF. The whole variable domain, filled in from reference TRBV7-3 and TRBJ1-2, reads GAGVSQTPSNKVTEKGKYVELRCDPISGHTALYWYRQSLGQGPEFLIYFQGTGAADDSGLPNDRFFAVRPEGSVSTLKIQRTERGDSAVYLCASSPPGLEPGGYTFGSGTRLTVV.

The chain has TRBV7-2 and TRBJ2-7; no definite D call. The CDR3 totals 11 residues. CDR1 and CDR2 from the germline V gene are SGHTA and FQGNSA. V shed 4 bases and J shed 8 bases, with 9 bases lying between them. CDR3 nucleotides: TGTGCCAGCAGCTCATGGGCGAAGCAGTACTTC. Translation: CASSSWAKQYF.

This clonotype was detected only once. The chain links TRBV20-1 to TRBJ2-1; TRBD2 matches 9 bases. V was pared by 5 bases and J by 3 bases, with 2 bases of the junction left unmatched. This CDR3 region has 13 residues. Germline V gene data show CDR1 as DFQATT and CDR2 as SNEGSKA (reference sequence). The CDR3: CSAERGVYNEQFF. The CDR3 nucleotides are TGCAGTGCTGAGCGGGGGGTCTACAATGAGCAGTTCTTC.

This chain joins TRBV3-1 and TRBJ1-2, with unresolved D. This CDR3 has 12 amino acids. The germline V gene has CDR1 LGHDT and CDR2 YNNKEL (reference sequence). V gave up 4 bases and J gave up 8 bases, with 11 bases separating them. CDR3 in amino acids: CASSLRLRGYTF. CDR3 nucleotide sequence: TGTGCCAGCAGCCTCCGCCTTAGGGGCTACACCTTC.

The chain joins TRBV5-1 to TRBJ2-4; D tentatively fits TRBD1 or TRBD2 (5 bases each). The CDR3 consists of 11 residues. CDR1 is SGHRS and CDR2 is YFSETQ in the germline V gene. Trimming removed 3 bases from V and 14 bases from J, with 12 bases in between. The CDR3 loop reads CASSSGTVEYF. The CDR3 DNA sequence: TGCGCCAGCAGCTCCGGGACGGTGGAGTACTTC.

This clonotype has a handful of counts. The V and J genes are TRBV4-3 and TRBJ2-3; no clear D gene. Looked up from germline, CDR1 is LGHNA and CDR2 is YSLEER. The V and J ends lost 1 base and 6 bases respectively, with 11 bases between them. The CDR3 runs 14 residues. The CDR3 coding sequence is TGCGCCAGCAGCCAAGGACGGGTAGAGGATACGCAGTATTTT. It codes for CASSQGRVEDTQYF.

The chain combines TRBV7-2 with TRBJ2-5; a possible D gene is TRBD1 (6 bases). The germline CDR1 and CDR2 sequences are SGHTA and FQGNSA. V lost 2 bases, J lost 11 bases, and 18 bases lay in between. CDR3 length: 14 residues. In DNA form, the CDR3 reads TGTGCCAGCAGCTTAAAGACAGGCTACAATGAGCAGTACTTC. Protein product: CASSLKTGYNEQYF.

This clonotype was seen more than once but under ten times. V is TRBV4-3 and J is TRBJ2-1; TRBD2 matches at 7 bases. CDR1 and CDR2 (germline): LGHNA, YSLEER. This CDR3 has 15 amino acids. V lost 2 bases to trimming and J lost 3 bases; unmatched junction nucleotides: 4. Here the CDR3 reads CASSQPGLLYNEQFF. CDR3 bases: TGCGCCAGCAGCCAACCGGGACTACTCTACAATGAGCAGTTCTTC.

The J gene is TRBJ2-7, the V gene TRBV27; 10 nucleotides match TRBD1. The junction had 9 bases not matched to a gene; V was cut back by 5 bases and J by 5 bases. CDR3 length: 15 residues. Germline loops: CDR1 MNHEY, CDR2 SMNVEV (reference sequence). In nucleotides, the CDR3 is TGTGCCAGCAGTCCCCGAGGGACAGGGGTCGACGAGCAGTACTTC. The encoded protein is CASSPRGTGVDEQYF.

The genes are TRBV20-1 and TRBJ2-1; TRBD2 is a possible D gene (6 bases). The germline V gene has CDR1 DFQATT and CDR2 SNEGSKA (reference sequence). This CDR3 contains 13 residues. V was shortened by 5 bases and J by 9 bases, with 17 bases between the two germline ends. In nucleotides, the CDR3 is TGCAGTGCTCCCGAACCGACTAGGCCTGAGCAGTTCTTC. This translates into CSAPEPTRPEQFF.

This rearrangement joins TRBV10-3 to TRBJ1-2; weak D call: TRBD1 (6 bases). This CDR3 has 13 amino acids. Per germline, CDR1 ENHRY and CDR2 SYGVKD. Between the trimmed V and J ends, which lost 3 bases and 7 bases, there was a span of 12 bases. CDR3 nucleotide sequence: TGTGCCATCAGTGAAGGGGGGGTAGCTGGCTACACCTTC. Protein: CAISEGGVAGYTF.

This clonotype has only one observation. V gene TRBV7-2 combines with J gene TRBJ1-5; possibly TRBD1 for D (5 bases). CDR1 is SGHTA and CDR2 is FQGNSA in the germline V gene. V was cut by 5 bases and J by 6 bases, with 17 bases left in between. This CDR3 contains 15 residues. The CDR3 nucleotides are TGTGCCAGCAGCCCCTGGGGGGATCGGGGTCAGCCCCAGCATTTT. The encoded protein is CASSPWGDRGQPQHF.

The chain uses TRBV5-1 and TRBJ2-1; TRBD1 is a possible D gene (7 bases). Trimming stripped 2 bases from V and 4 bases from J, with 16 bases between. Germline lookup yields CDR1 SGHRS and CDR2 YFSETQ. The CDR3 length is 16 residues. This chain's CDR3 is CASSFRGDRAYNEQFF. CDR3 in DNA: TGCGCCAGCAGCTTTCGCGGGGACAGAGCATACAATGAGCAGTTCTTC.

The chain carries TRBV20-1 and TRBJ2-7, with D tentatively TRBD1 or TRBD2 (5 bases each). The germline gives CDR1 DFQATT, CDR2 SNEGSKA (reference sequence). The CDR3 runs to 13 residues. Trimming cost V 6 bases and J 3 bases, with 15 bases left between them. DNA for the CDR3: TGCAGTGCCCCGGGACGGACCTTCTACGAGCAGTACTTC. Translated: CSAPGRTFYEQYF.

As regards this clonotype: A much larger clone lies a single base off, so this may be a read error. CDR3 DNA: TGTGCCAGCAGCATAGCGGGGGGAAGCACAGATACGCAGTATTTT. Translated, it gives CASSIAGGSTDTQYF. The rearrangement links TRBV7-9 to TRBJ2-3; 10 bases align to TRBD2. The germline CDR1 and CDR2 sequences are SEHNR and FQNEAQ (reference sequence). The CDR3 loop spans 15 amino acids.

The CDR3 protein is CASRATGATRIGELFF. The DNA for the CDR3 is TGTGCCAGCCGGGCTACAGGGGCGACGAGGATCGGGGAGCTGTTTTTT. The gene calls are TRBV6-5 and TRBJ2-2; 7 bases match TRBD1. The CDR3 spans 16 residues. With V trimmed by 8 bases and J by 7 bases, 16 bases remained unmatched. Germline assignment: CDR1 MNHEY and CDR2 SVGAGI.

V usage is TRBV6-6 and J usage is TRBJ2-3, with a weak D call TRBD1 (6 bases). V lost 6 bases, J lost 0 bases, and 10 bases lay in between. The germline CDR1 and CDR2 sequences are MNHNY and SVGAGI (reference sequence). The CDR3 is made up of 14 amino acids. The CDR3 is CASRRTESTDTQYF. The CDR3 nucleotides are TGTGCCAGCAGGCGGACAGAGAGCACAGATACGCAGTATTTT.

This clonotype turned up a few times. The chain is built from TRBV10-3 and TRBJ2-1; the match to TRBD2 covers 16 bases. This CDR3 contains 17 residues. Per the germline V gene, CDR1 is ENHRY and CDR2 is SYGVKD. The ends lost 1 base at V and 8 bases at J; junction bases unmatched: 5. In nucleotides, the CDR3 is TGTGCCATCAGTGAGTTCGGGACTAGCGGGGGGGCCCATGAGCAGTTCTTC. Residues: CAISEFGTSGGAHEQFF.

There are a few counts of this clonotype. The rearrangement joins TRBV28 to TRBJ2-6; D remains unclear. The CDR3 has 13 amino acids. Germline assignment: CDR1 MDHEN and CDR2 SYDVKM. Deletions cut 6 bases from V and 2 bases from J, with 5 bases between. The CDR3 nucleotides read TGTGCCAGCAGGGTAACTGGGGCCAACGTCCTGACTTTC. Protein: CASRVTGANVLTF.

The chain is built from TRBV28 and TRBJ2-5; 12 positions agree with TRBD2. V shed 3 bases, J shed 5 bases, and the junction held 4 bases outside the gene matches. Germline CDR1 and CDR2: MDHEN and SYDVKM. The CDR3 is 15 amino acids. The CDR3 DNA reads TGTGCCAGCAGTTTGGGACTAGCGGGTTCGGAGACCCAGTACTTC. Translating it yields CASSLGLAGSETQYF.

Only a few counts were recorded for this clonotype. The chain employs TRBV6-5 and TRBJ2-3; D is unresolved. Germline CDR1 MNHEY, CDR2 SVGAGI. The CDR3 contains 15 residues. V was cut by 3 bases and J by 1 base, with 11 bases left in between. CDR3 sequence: CASSYYGPGTDTQYF. CDR3 bases: TGTGCCAGCAGTTATTACGGGCCCGGCACAGATACGCAGTATTTT.

This clonotype has a single count. The rearrangement uses TRBV28 and TRBJ2-5; 7 positions agree with TRBD1. V shed 7 bases and J 4 bases; nucleotides not matched to a gene: 9. CDR1 and CDR2 from the germline V gene are MDHEN and SYDVKM. This CDR3 comprises 14 residues. CDR3 loop: CASTLDRRRETQYF. The CDR3 DNA is TGTGCCAGCACCCTGGACAGGAGAAGAGAGACCCAGTACTTC.